The present T cell receptor beta chain was sequenced within a study of T cell clones after liver transplantation. The length of the CDR3 is 14 residues. The germline V gene encodes CDR1 LNHNV and CDR2 YYDKDF (reference sequence). TCRdb's copy holds only in-frame clones and misses some; the assay was immunoSEQ multiplex PCR. Of about 120,000 clones listed, about nine tenths are singletons. Sequenced here: CD4+ T cells from blood, sampled 12 months after liver transplant. The source is a human patient who received a liver transplant. The graft donor may have contributed some T cells. This sequence joins TRBV15 and TRBJ2-5; tentatively, D is TRBD1 (5 bases). The DNA end is more similar to TRBJ2-7, so the J call may be wrong. Here the CDR3 DNA reads TGTGCCACCAGCAGGACTTTGGGGCTTAACGAGCAGTACTTC. Its translation: CATSRTLGLNEQYF.